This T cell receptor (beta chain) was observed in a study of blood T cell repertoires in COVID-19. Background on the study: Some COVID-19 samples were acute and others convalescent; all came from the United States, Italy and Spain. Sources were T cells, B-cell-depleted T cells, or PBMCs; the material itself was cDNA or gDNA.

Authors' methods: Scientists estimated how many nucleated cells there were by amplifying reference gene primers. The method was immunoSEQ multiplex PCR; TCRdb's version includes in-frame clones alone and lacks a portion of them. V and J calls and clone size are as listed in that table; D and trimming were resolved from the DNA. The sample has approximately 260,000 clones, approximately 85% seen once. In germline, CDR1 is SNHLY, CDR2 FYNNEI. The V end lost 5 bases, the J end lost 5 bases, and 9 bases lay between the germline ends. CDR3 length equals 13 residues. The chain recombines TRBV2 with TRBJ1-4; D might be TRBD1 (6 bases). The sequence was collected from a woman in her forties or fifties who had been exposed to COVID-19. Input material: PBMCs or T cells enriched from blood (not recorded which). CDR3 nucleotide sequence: TGTGCCAGCAGTTTACAGGGAAATGAAAAACTGTTTTTT. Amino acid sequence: CASSLQGNEKLFF.